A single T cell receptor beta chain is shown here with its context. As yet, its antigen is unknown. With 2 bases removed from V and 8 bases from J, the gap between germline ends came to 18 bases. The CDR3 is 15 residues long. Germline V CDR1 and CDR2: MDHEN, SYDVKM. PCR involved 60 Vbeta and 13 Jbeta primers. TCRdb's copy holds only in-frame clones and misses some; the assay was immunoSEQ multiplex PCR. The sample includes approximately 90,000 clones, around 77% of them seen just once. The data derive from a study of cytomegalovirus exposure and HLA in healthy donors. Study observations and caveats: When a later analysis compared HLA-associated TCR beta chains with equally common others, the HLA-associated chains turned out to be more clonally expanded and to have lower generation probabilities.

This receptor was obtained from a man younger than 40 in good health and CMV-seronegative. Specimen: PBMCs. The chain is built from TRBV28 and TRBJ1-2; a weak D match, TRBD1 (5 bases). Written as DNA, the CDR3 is TGTGCCAGCAGTTTAGGAGGGACGGTGGGGTTAGGCTACACCTTC. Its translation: CASSLGGTVGLGYTF.